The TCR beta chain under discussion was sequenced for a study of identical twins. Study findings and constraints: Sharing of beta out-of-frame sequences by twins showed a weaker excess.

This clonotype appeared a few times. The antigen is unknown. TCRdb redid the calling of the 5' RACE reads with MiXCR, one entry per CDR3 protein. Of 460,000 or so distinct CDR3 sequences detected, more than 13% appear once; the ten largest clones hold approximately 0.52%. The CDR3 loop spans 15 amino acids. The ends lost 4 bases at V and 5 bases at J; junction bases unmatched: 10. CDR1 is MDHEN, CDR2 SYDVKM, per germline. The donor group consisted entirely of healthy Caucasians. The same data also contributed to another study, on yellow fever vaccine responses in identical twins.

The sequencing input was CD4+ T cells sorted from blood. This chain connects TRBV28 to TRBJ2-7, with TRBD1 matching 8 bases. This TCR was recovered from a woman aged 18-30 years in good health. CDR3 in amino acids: CASSSSDRAKDEQYF. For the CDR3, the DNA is TGTGCCAGCAGTTCCTCGGACAGGGCCAAAGACGAGCAGTACTTC.